This is a list of T cell receptor beta chains from one sample in a study of regulatory T cells in long-lasting Graves disease. Using its own MiXCR run on the multiplex PCR reads, TCRdb lists one record per CDR3 protein. The sample has approximately 350,000 distinct CDR3 sequences, roughly 24% seen once. The starting material was peripheral blood mononuclear cells (PBMCs), obtained when the disease was refractory, from a patient treated with antithyroid drugs. These receptors originate from a woman aged 40 to 50 with Graves disease. CDR3s include the opening cysteine and the closing phenylalanine or tryptophan. Each record gives: J gene, V gene, D gene, clone size, CDR3 protein, CDR3 DNA. A D gene is named only where the DNA matches it firmly. Expanded clones are given a class, and other clones once, few, many or no size at all.

TRBJ2-5 | TRBV28 | - | many | CASSFGDQETQYF | TGTGCCAGCAGTTTCGGTGATCAAGAGACCCAGTACTTC
TRBJ2-7 | TRBV29-1 | TRBD1 | many | CSTVDRGYEQYF | TGCAGCACGGTGGACAGGGGTTACGAGCAGTACTTC
TRBJ1-6 | TRBV10-3 | - | - | CAISEREVSPLHF | TGTGCCATCAGTGAGCGGGAGGTTTCACCCCTCCACTTT
TRBJ2-7 | TRBV29-1 | - | many | CSGGTSPGEQYF | TGCAGCGGTGGGACTTCTCCGGGTGAGCAGTACTTC
TRBJ2-7 | TRBV20-1 | - | - | CSARDQGKEQYF | TGCAGTGCTAGAGACCAAGGGAAAGAGCAGTACTTC
TRBJ1-1 | TRBV29-1 | - | - | CSALLPSTGAFF | TGCAGCGCTTTGCTCCCCTCGACTGGAGCTTTCTTT
TRBJ2-7 | TRBV28 | TRBD1 | - | CASRNPGTGFYEQYF | TGTGCCAGCAGAAACCCCGGGACAGGGTTCTACGAGCAGTACTTC
TRBJ2-6 | TRBV5-1 | TRBD2 | few | CASSLAGGQTPFLSGANVLTF | TGCGCCAGCAGCCTAGCGGGAGGCCAGACCCCCTTTCTATCTGGGGCCAACGTCCTGACTTTC
TRBJ2-5 | TRBV6-1 | TRBD2 | many | CASSRGLAMRETQYF | TGTGCCAGCAGCAGGGGACTAGCGATGCGAGAGACCCAGTACTTC
TRBJ2-2 | TRBV2 | - | many | CASSEELASNTGELFF | TGTGCCAGCAGTGAGGAGCTAGCTTCGAACACCGGGGAGCTGTTTTTT
TRBJ2-1 | TRBV6-5 | TRBD2 | - | CASSYVREGTSGTRNEQFF | TGTGCCAGCAGTTACGTCCGGGAAGGGACTAGCGGGACCCGGAATGAGCAGTTCTTC
TRBJ2-2 | TRBV7-2 | - | few | CASSGDPYTGELFF | TGTGCCAGCAGCGGAGACCCCTACACCGGGGAGCTGTTTTTT
TRBJ1-1 | TRBV5-1 | TRBD1 | - | CASSLGDREETEAFF | TGCGCCAGCAGCTTAGGGGACAGGGAGGAGACTGAAGCTTTCTTT
TRBJ2-3 | TRBV7-3 | - | - | CASSLSGNTDTQYF | TGTGCCAGCAGCTTGTCAGGGAACACAGATACGCAGTATTTT
TRBJ2-7 | TRBV20-1 | - | many | CSAREDGVSYEQYF | TGCAGTGCTAGAGAGGACGGGGTCTCCTACGAGCAGTACTTC
TRBJ1-3 | TRBV2 | - | many | CASRTVSGNTIYF | TGTGCCAGCAGGACAGTCTCTGGAAACACCATATATTTT
TRBJ2-5 | TRBV10-1 | - | many | CASSESGLEETQYF | TGCGCCAGCAGTGAGTCCGGCCTAGAGGAGACCCAGTACTTC
TRBJ2-4 | TRBV29-1 | - | few | CSVEEGGQYF | TGCAGCGTTGAAGAGGGTGGCCAGTACTTC
TRBJ2-7 | TRBV10-3 | TRBD1 | - | CAISRDRASEQYF | TGTGCCATCAGCCGGGACAGGGCCTCGGAGCAGTACTTC
TRBJ1-1 | TRBV10-3 | TRBD1 | - | CAITGTGGTEAFF | TGTGCCATCACCGGGACAGGGGGCACTGAAGCTTTCTTT
TRBJ1-4 | TRBV6-2/TRBV6-3 | - | many | CASSDEVLTTNEKLFF | TGTGCCAGCAGTGACGAAGTGCTGACAACTAATGAAAAACTGTTTTTT
TRBJ1-1 | TRBV30 | - | - | CAWSGAYEAFF | TGTGCCTGGAGTGGAGCCTATGAAGCTTTCTTT
TRBJ2-7 | TRBV19 | - | few | CASGTGSEQYF | TGTGCCAGCGGGACCGGCTCCGAGCAGTACTTC
TRBJ1-5 | TRBV20-1 | - | many | CSAPGGADQPQHF | TGCAGTGCTCCCGGGGGCGCCGATCAGCCCCAGCATTTT
TRBJ1-1 | TRBV12-3/TRBV12-4 | TRBD1 | many | CASSFGTAVEAFF | TGTGCCAGCAGTTTTGGGACAGCAGTTGAAGCTTTCTTT
TRBJ2-5 | TRBV18 | - | - | CASSPLPYQETQYF | TGTGCCAGCTCACCCCTTCCGTACCAAGAGACCCAGTACTTC
TRBJ1-1 | TRBV19 | - | few | CASSEFDSDTEAFF | TGTGCCAGTAGTGAGTTCGACAGCGACACTGAAGCTTTCTTT
TRBJ2-7 | TRBV12-3/TRBV12-4 | - | - | CASSPRTGVEQYF | TGTGCCAGCAGTCCACGGACCGGGGTCGAGCAGTACTTC
TRBJ2-1 | TRBV12-3/TRBV12-4 | - | - | CASIPDSPNEQFF | TGTGCCAGCATTCCGGACAGCCCCAATGAGCAGTTCTTC
TRBJ2-2 | TRBV2 | - | many | CASSVARGGGTGELFF | TGTGCCAGCAGTGTAGCGAGAGGGGGAGGAACCGGGGAGCTGTTTTTT
TRBJ2-2 | TRBV19 | TRBD2 | - | CASSYSGRVTGELFF | TGTGCCAGTAGTTATAGCGGGAGGGTCACCGGGGAGCTGTTTTTT
TRBJ2-2 | TRBV12-3/TRBV12-4 | - | few | CASSFLPTGELFF | TGTGCCAGCAGTTTTCTTCCCACCGGGGAGCTGTTTTTT
TRBJ2-7 | TRBV28 | - | many | CASSLDTAGSEQYF | TGTGCCAGCAGTTTAGACACTGCGGGCTCCGAGCAGTACTTC
TRBJ2-2 | TRBV24-1 | TRBD2 | many | CATSDWLAGYLNTGELFF | TGTGCCACCAGTGATTGGCTAGCGGGGTACCTGAACACCGGGGAGCTGTTTTTT
TRBJ2-2 | TRBV10-3 | - | many | CAIRTGQSAGELFF | TGTGCCATCAGGACCGGACAGTCCGCCGGGGAGCTGTTTTTT
TRBJ1-6 | TRBV7-8 | TRBD1 | many | CASSFRQGNAGSPLHF | TGTGCCAGCAGCTTCAGACAGGGGAATGCGGGTTCACCCCTCCACTTT
TRBJ2-2 | TRBV5-1 | - | - | CASSLAPGPRGSGELFF | TGCGCCAGCAGCTTGGCCCCGGGACCCCGGGGGAGCGGGGAGCTGTTTTTT
TRBJ2-1 | TRBV2 | - | few | CASSDNFNEQFF | TGTGCCAGCAGTGACAACTTTAATGAGCAGTTCTTC
TRBJ2-7 | TRBV6-2/TRBV6-3 | - | - | CASSSRHLISSCEQYF | TGTGCCAGCAGTTCGAGGCACCTGATATCCTCCTGCGAGCAGTACTTC
TRBJ1-6 | TRBV6-1 | TRBD1 | - | CASRREQGAGSPLHF | TGTGCCAGCAGACGAGAGCAGGGGGCTGGTTCACCCCTCCACTTT
TRBJ1-4 | TRBV5-1 | - | - | CASSPNLQGSREKLFF | TGCGCCAGCAGCCCAAATCTACAGGGAAGCAGGGAAAAACTGTTTTTT
TRBJ2-2 | TRBV7-7 | TRBD2 | - | CASSPLGLAGKPGELFF | TGTGCTAGCAGCCCCCTAGGACTAGCGGGAAAACCCGGGGAGCTGTTTTTT
TRBJ2-5 | TRBV10-1 | - | - | CASSVFGAGTQYF | TGCGCCAGCAGTGTTTTCGGAGCGGGGACCCAGTACTTC
TRBJ1-2 | TRBV6-1 | TRBD1 | many | CASSPQGQRGNGYTF | TGTGCCAGCAGTCCACAGGGACAGCGTGGTAATGGCTACACCTTC
TRBJ2-7 | TRBV28 | TRBD1 | once | CASSLDRESREQYF | TGTGCCAGCAGCTTGGACAGGGAGTCTCGGGAGCAGTACTTC
TRBJ2-3 | TRBV6-2/TRBV6-3 | TRBD2 | - | CASTWTPSGPDTQYF | TGTGCCAGCACTTGGACCCCTAGCGGACCAGATACGCAGTATTTT
TRBJ2-2 | TRBV24-1 | TRBD1 | - | CATSDRRQGNTGELFF | TGTGCCACCAGTGATAGACGACAGGGGAACACCGGGGAGCTGTTTTTT
TRBJ2-7 | TRBV6-1 | TRBD1 | few | CASRSGQGTDEQYF | TGTGCCAGCAGAAGCGGACAGGGGACCGACGAGCAGTACTTC
TRBJ1-3 | TRBV11-2 | - | many | CASSWAENTIYF | TGTGCCAGCAGCTGGGCCGAAAACACCATATATTTT
TRBJ2-1 | TRBV15 | - | few | CATSLRRTSNEQFF | TGTGCCACCAGCCTACGGAGAACGAGCAATGAGCAGTTCTTC
TRBJ2-7 | TRBV2 | - | - | CASSLVVPYEQYF | TGTGCCAGCAGCTTAGTAGTTCCCTACGAGCAGTACTTC
TRBJ1-2 | TRBV19 | - | - | CASSTLGATYGYTF | TGTGCCAGTAGTACGCTCGGGGCAACCTATGGCTACACCTTC